What follows are 27 T cell receptor beta chains derived from one specimen sequenced in a study of T cells in Graves' hyperthyroidism and ophthalmopathy. Amplification of TCR beta CDR3 regions used RNA as the template. HTBI primers were used for first-round RT-PCR of the TCR CDR3. TCRdb independently ran MiXCR on the multiplex PCR reads; one entry per CDR3 protein. The table includes over 500,000 distinct CDR3 sequences, 46% detected once. The source material was peripheral blood or thyroid tissue (not recorded which). The source of these receptors is an adult woman with Graves' disease, either hyperthyroidism or ophthalmopathy (not recorded which).

This clonotype came up many times. The chain uses TRBV29-1 and TRBJ1-5; 9 nucleotides line up with TRBD1. The germline V gene has CDR1 SQVTM and CDR2 ANQGSEA. With 5 bases clipped from V and 5 bases from J, the junction kept 4 bases outside the gene matches. The CDR3 is 13 residues long. The CDR3 here is CSVTQGAYQPQHF. DNA for the CDR3: TGCAGCGTTACACAGGGGGCCTATCAGCCCCAGCATTTT.

The genes are TRBV20-1 and TRBJ1-5; no firm D call. V was pared by 5 bases and J by 6 bases, with 17 bases between. The CDR3 loop spans 14 amino acids. CDR1 is DFQATT and CDR2 is SNEGSKA in the germline V gene (reference sequence). CDR3 protein: CSAYTRAGSQPQHF. The CDR3 nucleotides are TGCAGTGCTTATACCCGGGCGGGTAGTCAGCCCCAGCATTTT.

Ten or more counts support this clonotype. The chain joins TRBV7-9 to TRBJ1-1; possible D gene TRBD1, 6 bases. The V gene's germline CDR1 is SEHNR and CDR2 FQNEAQ (reference sequence). With 7 bases removed from V and 0 bases from J, the gap between germline ends came to 21 bases. The CDR3 is 17 amino acids. The CDR3: CASTLRGFGEMNTEAFF. In DNA, the CDR3 is TGTGCCAGCACCCTGAGGGGGTTTGGTGAAATGAACACTGAAGCTTTCTTT.

This clonotype showed up just a few times. The chain recombines TRBV9 with TRBJ1-2; no clear D. The CDR3 sequence is 12 residues long. Per the germline V gene, CDR1 is SGDLS and CDR2 is YYNGEE. Trimming took off 0 bases at V and 4 bases at J, with 4 bases between the two ends. In DNA, the CDR3 is TGTGCCAGCAGCGTAGGGGGCTATGGCTACACCTTC. It yields the protein CASSVGGYGYTF. Full variable domain (outside the CDR3, taken from reference TRBV9 and TRBJ1-2): DSGVTQTPKHLITATGQRVTLRCSPRSGDLSVYWYQQSLDQGLQFLIQYYNGEERAKGNILERFSAQQFPDLHSELNLSSLELGDSALYFCASSVGGYGYTFGSGTRLTVV.

This clonotype was counted only a few times. CDR3 loop: CASRIGGEAVSGELFF. DNA of the CDR3: TGTGCCAGCAGGATAGGTGGGGAGGCGGTATCCGGGGAGCTGTTTTTT. The gene calls are TRBV9 and TRBJ2-2, with D possibly matching TRBD2 (6 bases). The V gene's germline CDR1 is SGDLS and CDR2 YYNGEE. The V end lost 5 bases, the J end lost 6 bases, and 20 bases lay between the germline ends. The CDR3 sequence is 16 residues long.

This clonotype was seen at least ten times. This rearrangement joins TRBV5-6 to TRBJ2-2, with 11 bases fitting TRBD2. This CDR3 has 15 amino acids. The V gene end was trimmed by 1 base and the J gene end by 5 bases; junction bases not matched to a gene: 1. The germline gives CDR1 SGHDT, CDR2 YYEEEE. The CDR3 here is CASSLIAGGTGELFF. CDR3 nucleotide sequence: TGTGCCAGCAGCTTGATAGCGGGAGGGACCGGGGAGCTGTTTTTT.

Ten or more counts support this clonotype. The chain combines TRBV10-3 with TRBJ2-7; D possibly corresponds to TRBD2 (5 bases). The length of the CDR3 is 14 residues. Germline assignment: CDR1 ENHRY and CDR2 SYGVKD. Trimming took 3 bases from V and 1 from J, leaving 10 bases between them. The CDR3 is CAISDEGLSYEQYF. The CDR3 DNA reads as TGTGCCATCAGTGATGAGGGATTATCCTACGAGCAGTACTTC.

The rearrangement joins TRBV5-1 to TRBJ2-2; D remains ambiguous. CDR3 size: 14 residues. Trimming removed 0 bases at V and 6 bases at J, with 9 bases between. Germline CDR1 and CDR2: SGHRS and YFSETQ. CDR3 nucleotides: TGCGCCAGCAGCTTGGTCTCAGACGCCGGGGAGCTGTTTTTT. Its translation: CASSLVSDAGELFF.

V and J are TRBV19 and TRBJ1-2; 11 bases fit TRBD1. Trimming at V came to 10 bases and at J to 6 bases, leaving 7 bases not matched to a gene. Germline lookup yields CDR1 LNHDA and CDR2 SQIVND (reference sequence). CDR3 length: 13 residues. This CDR3 is CAIRDRGDDGYTF. CDR3 in DNA: TGTGCCATTCGGGACAGGGGGGACGATGGCTACACCTTC.

The genes are TRBV7-9 and TRBJ2-7, with D perhaps matching TRBD2 (6 bases). The germline V gene has CDR1 SEHNR and CDR2 FQNEAQ (reference sequence). The V end was cut by 5 bases, the J end by 3 bases, with 20 bases between. The CDR3 covers 16 residues. CDR3 residues: CASSPPSGVQGYEQYF. For the CDR3, the DNA is TGTGCCAGCAGCCCCCCTTCGGGGGTTCAAGGCTACGAGCAGTACTTC. Supplemented by reference TRBV7-9 and TRBJ2-7, the full variable domain reads DTGVSQNPRHKITKRGQNVTFRCDPISEHNRLYWYRQTLGQGPEFLTYFQNEAQLEKSRLLSDRFSAERPKGSFSTLEIQRTEQGDSAMYLCASSPPSGVQGYEQYFGPGTRLTVT.

The chain links TRBV10-3 to TRBJ2-2, with 10 bases aligning to TRBD2. The CDR3 contains 18 residues. The V segment lost 4 bases and the J segment 0 bases; nucleotides outside the gene matches: 8. CDR1 and CDR2 from the germline V gene are ENHRY and SYGVKD. This CDR3 is CAISGVGLAGANTGELFF. CDR3 DNA: TGTGCCATCAGTGGTGTAGGTCTAGCGGGAGCGAACACCGGGGAGCTGTTTTTT.

The chain couples TRBV7-8 to TRBJ1-4; 7 bases match TRBD1. The CDR3 covers 15 residues. J was trimmed by 2 bases and V by 5 bases; bases with no gene match: 5. CDR1 and CDR2 from the germline V gene are SGHVS and FQNEAQ. The DNA for the CDR3 is TGTGCCAGCAGCATCGGACAGGCGACTAATGAAAAACTGTTTTTT. It translates to CASSIGQATNEKLFF.

The sample holds many counts of this clonotype. J is TRBJ1-2 and V is TRBV5-5; no firm D call. The germline V gene encodes CDR1 SGHKS and CDR2 YYEKEE (reference sequence). This CDR3 contains 11 residues. V dropped 0 bases and J dropped 7 bases, with 4 bases sitting between them. For the CDR3, the DNA is TGTGCCAGCAGCTTGGATTCTGGCTACACCTTC. Its translation is CASSLDSGYTF.

The V call is TRBV24-1, the J call TRBJ1-5, with D perhaps TRBD1 (6 bases). The V end was cut by 2 bases, the J end by 3 bases, with 7 bases between. The CDR3 is 14 amino acids. CDR1 is KGHDR, CDR2 SFDVKD, per germline. The CDR3 DNA reads as TGTGCCACCAGTGATTACAGGGACAATCAGCCCCAGCATTTT. Residues: CATSDYRDNQPQHF.

This clonotype was seen at least ten times. The CDR3 spells CSARLSRGLGYTF. The CDR3 nucleotides read TGCAGTGCTAGGTTGTCCAGGGGGCTTGGCTACACCTTC. The chain combines TRBV20-1 with TRBJ1-2; 8 bases fit TRBD1. Unmatched junction bases numbered 7, after V lost 3 bases and J lost 7 bases. CDR3 length: 13 amino acids. CDR1 and CDR2 from the germline V gene are DFQATT and SNEGSKA (reference sequence).

This clonotype was detected ten times or more. The chain couples TRBV19 to TRBJ2-2; TRBD1 matches 8 bases. The trim removed 8 bases at V and 6 bases at J, leaving 5 bases unmatched. The CDR3 spans 13 residues. Germline CDR1 and CDR2: LNHDA and SQIVND (reference sequence). The CDR3 here is CASRGQGPGELFF. CDR3 in DNA: TGTGCCAGTCGAGGACAGGGTCCCGGGGAGCTGTTTTTT.

This sequence joins TRBV5-1 and TRBJ2-5, with a tentative D call TRBD2 (6 bases). Germline values: CDR1 SGHRS, CDR2 YFSETQ. The CDR3 consists of 15 residues. With 0 bases removed from V and 3 bases from J, the gap between germline ends came to 12 bases. CDR3 sequence reads: CASSLGGGDEETQYF. The CDR3 coding sequence is TGCGCCAGCAGCTTGGGAGGAGGGGATGAAGAGACCCAGTACTTC.

A few counts support this clonotype. V usage is TRBV28 and J usage is TRBJ2-5, with D uncertain. The V gene's germline CDR1 is MDHEN and CDR2 SYDVKM. This CDR3 has 11 residues. With 8 bases removed from V and 3 bases from J, the gap between germline ends came to 7 bases. The CDR3 region has the DNA TGTGCCAGCGGCTTAAAAGAGACCCAGTACTTC. Translating it yields CASGLKETQYF.

This clonotype was counted at least ten times. The V gene is TRBV29-1, the J gene TRBJ1-2; D is unclear. The germline CDR1 and CDR2 sequences are SQVTM and ANQGSEA. This CDR3 contains 13 residues. Between the trimmed V and J ends, which lost 4 bases and 7 bases, there was a span of 16 bases. The CDR3 protein is CSVVSLEWAGYTF. Here the CDR3 DNA reads TGCAGCGTTGTCTCCCTCGAGTGGGCTGGCTACACCTTC.

This clonotype has at least ten counts. The chain couples TRBV7-9 to TRBJ2-5; no clear D gene. Germline CDR1 and CDR2: SEHNR and FQNEAQ (reference sequence). V was cut by 2 bases and J by 1 base, with 8 bases left in between. CDR3 size: 14 residues. The CDR3 loop reads CASSLQRLQETQYF. The CDR3 DNA reads TGTGCCAGCAGCTTACAGCGCCTCCAAGAGACCCAGTACTTC.

This clonotype was seen at least ten times. The J gene is TRBJ2-3, the V gene TRBV10-3; no clear D. The germline V and J ends were trimmed by 10 bases and 12 bases, with 17 bases remaining between them. Germline values: CDR1 ENHRY, CDR2 SYGVKD. The CDR3 length is 11 residues. CDR3 DNA sequence: TGTGCCAACCTCAGGAAGGTGTTCCAGTATTTT. Its protein is CANLRKVFQYF.

This clonotype was observed at least ten times. V usage is TRBV20-1 and J usage is TRBJ1-2; 12 bases line up with TRBD1. CDR1 is DFQATT, CDR2 SNEGSKA, per germline (reference sequence). J gave up 7 bases and V 6 bases, and 12 bases lay outside the gene matches. The CDR3 has 15 amino acids. The CDR3 DNA reads TGCAGTGCGAGTAACCCGGGACAGGGGGCCGGTGGCTACACCTTC. This gives the protein CSASNPGQGAGGYTF.

This clonotype was recorded a few times. The gene calls are TRBV7-6 and TRBJ2-7, with 7 nucleotides matching TRBD2. The germline CDR1 and CDR2 sequences are SGHVS and FNYEAQ. This CDR3 is built from 13 residues. Trimming at V came to 5 bases and at J to 3 bases, leaving 4 bases not matched to a gene. DNA for the CDR3: TGTGCCAGCAGCCCGGGGGGAGACTACGAGCAGTACTTC. This codes for CASSPGGDYEQYF.

This chain uses TRBV7-3 with TRBJ2-6; D is undetermined. Germline CDR1 reads SGHTA; CDR2 reads FQGTGA. The CDR3 has 12 residues. Trimming pared 6 bases from V and 11 bases from J, leaving 11 bases between. The CDR3 spells CASSYGSYVLTF. CDR3 DNA sequence: TGTGCCAGCAGTTATGGGTCCTACGTCCTGACTTTC.

In this sample, this clonotype turned up many times. This chain links TRBV7-3 with TRBJ2-7; the D gene is possibly TRBD2 (5 bases). The CDR3 length is 14 residues. The germline V gene encodes CDR1 SGHTA and CDR2 FQGTGA. V gave up 5 bases and J gave up 2 bases, with 13 bases separating them. The CDR3 reads CASSPGGGPYEQYF. CDR3 bases: TGTGCCAGCAGCCCTGGAGGAGGACCCTACGAGCAGTACTTC.

Concerning this clonotype: A junction boundary mismatches the germline segment, possibly from a read error. The chain recombines TRBV7-9 with TRBJ2-2; D ambiguous. There are 14 residues in the CDR3. Looked up from germline, CDR1 is SEHNR and CDR2 is FQNEAQ (reference sequence). The CDR3 sequence: CASSFGMGSGELFF. In DNA, the CDR3 is TGCGCCAGCAGCTTTGGCATGGGGTCCGGGGAGCTGTTTTTT.

Note on this clonotype: A much larger clonotype is one base distant, so this may be a read error. This chain links TRBV3-2 with TRBJ1-6; no check of the table's D call, TRBD1, against the DNA was made. TRBV3-2 counts as a pseudogene. The CDR3 is 12 residues long. The CDR3 sequence: CASSGQYSPLHF. DNA of the CDR3: TGTGCCAGCAGCGGACAGTATTCACCCCTCCACTTT.